The text below deals with one T cell receptor beta chain. Its target is not known. These data come from a study of T cells in localized non-small cell lung cancer. Findings and caveats of the study: Only one tumor region was sequenced, so heterogeneity remains possible. Higher adjacent-lung clonality was associated with shorter survival. Median detection of top 100 tumor clones in adjacent lung was around 60 clones.

Sequencing was performed with immunoSEQ multiplex PCR; in TCRdb, only in-frame clones are kept and a portion is missing. Here the sample spans 20,000 to 25,000 clones, around nine tenths being singletons. Germline lookup yields CDR1 SGHRS and CDR2 YFSETQ. V was clipped by 3 bases and J by 7 bases; unmatched bases: 7. The CDR3 covers 15 residues. The rearrangement uses TRBV5-1 and TRBJ1-6, with TRBD1 identical over 7 bases. This sequence was found in a man aged 35-69 years with stage II squamous cell lung carcinoma. The specimen comprised PBMCs, sampled before any cancer treatment. The CDR3 spells CASSSRQGSNSPLHF. The CDR3 region has the DNA TGCGCCAGCAGCTCGAGACAGGGAAGCAATTCACCCCTCCACTTT.